This T cell receptor beta chain came from a study of blood T cell repertoires in COVID-19. Study information: Material from acute and convalescent COVID-19 was sourced from the United States, Italy and Spain. T cells, B-cell-depleted T cells, or PBMCs provided the cDNA or gDNA that served as material.

Per the original data handling: Amplification of reference gene primers provided the estimated nucleated cell counts. Libraries were prepared by immunoSEQ multiplex PCR; TCRdb keeps only in-frame clonotypes and omits some of them. The V and J calls and clone size were taken over from that table, and D and trimming were inferred from the DNA. The repertoire consists of 95,000 to 150,000 clones, with approximately 85% occurring once and the leading ten covering over 25%. Between the trimmed V and J ends, which lost 8 bases and 2 bases, there was a span of 16 bases. The CDR3 spans 16 residues. Germline assignment: CDR1 ENHRY and CDR2 SYGVKD.

The V call is TRBV10-3, the J call TRBJ2-6; D is possibly TRBD2 (6 bases). The sample taken for sequencing was peripheral blood. The sequence was collected from an elderly woman with acute or convalescent COVID-19. In DNA, the CDR3 is TGTGCCATCGGTGCGGGAAAGCTTCCTGGGGCCAACGTCCTGACTTTC. It yields the protein CAIGAGKLPGANVLTF.